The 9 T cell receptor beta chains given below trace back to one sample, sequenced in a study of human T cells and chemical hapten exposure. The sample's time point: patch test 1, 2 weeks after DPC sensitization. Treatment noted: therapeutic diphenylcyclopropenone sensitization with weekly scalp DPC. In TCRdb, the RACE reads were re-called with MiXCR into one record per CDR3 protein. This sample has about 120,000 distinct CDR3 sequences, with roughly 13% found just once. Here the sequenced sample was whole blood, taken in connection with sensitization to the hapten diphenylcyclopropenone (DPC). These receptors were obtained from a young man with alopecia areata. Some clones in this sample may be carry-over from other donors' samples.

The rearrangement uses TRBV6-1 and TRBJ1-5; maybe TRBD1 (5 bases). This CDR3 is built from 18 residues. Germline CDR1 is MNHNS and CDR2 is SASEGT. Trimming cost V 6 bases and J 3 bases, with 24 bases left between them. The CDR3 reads CASSGKVGSRGTNQPQHF. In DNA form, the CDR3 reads TGTGCCAGCAGCGGAAAAGTGGGATCCCGGGGCACCAATCAGCCCCAGCATTTT.

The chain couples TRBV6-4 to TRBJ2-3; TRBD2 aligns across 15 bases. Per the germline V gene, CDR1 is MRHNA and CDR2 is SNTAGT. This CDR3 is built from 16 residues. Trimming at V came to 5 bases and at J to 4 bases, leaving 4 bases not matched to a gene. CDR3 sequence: CASSRTSGGAADTQYF. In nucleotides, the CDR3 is TGTGCCAGCAGTCGGACTAGCGGGGGGGCTGCAGATACGCAGTATTTT.

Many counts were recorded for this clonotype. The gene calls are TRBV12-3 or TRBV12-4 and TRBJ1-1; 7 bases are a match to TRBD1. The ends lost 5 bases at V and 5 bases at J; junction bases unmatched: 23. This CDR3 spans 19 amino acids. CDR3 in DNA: TGTGCCAGCAGTCTCGTGTTTACGGGACAGACTAGGTCGCGGACTGAAGCTTTCTTT. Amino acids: CASSLVFTGQTRSRTEAFF.

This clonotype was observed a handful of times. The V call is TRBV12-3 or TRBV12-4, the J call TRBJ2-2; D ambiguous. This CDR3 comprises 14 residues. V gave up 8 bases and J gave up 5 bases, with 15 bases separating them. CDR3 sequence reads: CASVGQAPTGELFF. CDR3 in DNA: TGTGCCAGCGTGGGTCAGGCCCCGACCGGGGAGCTGTTTTTT.

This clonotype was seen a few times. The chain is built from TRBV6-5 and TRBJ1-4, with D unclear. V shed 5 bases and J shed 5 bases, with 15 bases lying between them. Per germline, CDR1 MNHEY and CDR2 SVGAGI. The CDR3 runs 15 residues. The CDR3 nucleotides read TGTGCCAGCAGTGGAACCGGGAAGATCAATGAAAAACTGTTTTTT. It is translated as CASSGTGKINEKLFF.

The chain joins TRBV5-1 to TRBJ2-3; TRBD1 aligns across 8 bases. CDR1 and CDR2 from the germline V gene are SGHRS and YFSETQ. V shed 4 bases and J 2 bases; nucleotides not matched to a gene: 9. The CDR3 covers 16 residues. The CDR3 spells CASSPLRQGHTDTQYF. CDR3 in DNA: TGCGCCAGCAGCCCCCTCCGACAGGGGCACACAGATACGCAGTATTTT.

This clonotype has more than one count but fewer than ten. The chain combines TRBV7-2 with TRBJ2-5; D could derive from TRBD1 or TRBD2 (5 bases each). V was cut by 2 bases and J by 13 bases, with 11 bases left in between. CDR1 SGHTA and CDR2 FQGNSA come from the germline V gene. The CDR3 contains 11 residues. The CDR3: CASSLRDPLYF. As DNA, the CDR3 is TGTGCCAGCAGCTTACGGGACCCCTTGTACTTC.

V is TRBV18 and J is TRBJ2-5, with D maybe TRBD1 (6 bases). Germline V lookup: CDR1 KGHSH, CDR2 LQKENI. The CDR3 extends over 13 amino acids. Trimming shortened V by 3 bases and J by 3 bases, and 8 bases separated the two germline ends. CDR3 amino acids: CASSPPGEETQYF. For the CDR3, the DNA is TGTGCCAGCTCACCGCCAGGGGAAGAGACCCAGTACTTC. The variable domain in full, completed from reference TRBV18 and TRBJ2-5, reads NAGVMQNPRHLVRRRGQEARLRCSPMKGHSHVYWYRQLPEEGLKFMVYLQKENIIDESGMPKERFSAEFPKEGPSILRIQQVVRGDSAAYFCASSPPGEETQYFGPGTRLLVL.

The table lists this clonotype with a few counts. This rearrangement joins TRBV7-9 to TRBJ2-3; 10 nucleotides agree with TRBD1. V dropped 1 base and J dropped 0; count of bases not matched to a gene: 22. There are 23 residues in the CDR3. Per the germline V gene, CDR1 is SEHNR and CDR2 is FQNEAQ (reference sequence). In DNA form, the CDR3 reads TGTGCCAGCAGCTTAGGATTGGATCGCTGGGACAGGGGACTTACAACTAGCACAGATACGCAGTATTTT. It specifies CASSLGLDRWDRGLTTSTDTQYF.